This TCR beta chain was retrieved from a study of blood T cells in healthy people across ages. Findings of the study overall: Across the age range, TCR beta diversity per million T cells fell in a roughly linear way.

The germline V gene encodes CDR1 LGHNA and CDR2 YNFKEQ. V shed 1 base and J shed 5 bases, with 7 bases lying between them. The CDR3 consists of 13 residues. For the second PCR, which ran for about 7 to 11 cycles, a sample-barcoded 5' primer and a J-beta primer mix were used. The template-switch adaptor, which had 12 random nucleotides, put a tag on each cDNA molecule. Each sample yielded at least 3 million CDR3-containing paired-end reads. TCRdb analysed the 5' RACE reads with MiXCR anew, one entry per CDR3 protein. Seen here are about 970,000 distinct CDR3 sequences, roughly 51% observed once, and the top ten hold around 21%. In the case of this clonotype: Its cognate antigen is unknown.

Healthy individuals of Caucasian origin from Russia, aged roughly 6 to 95, served as donors. This receptor was obtained from a woman aged 60-70 years in good health. The sample comprised blood. V usage is TRBV4-2 and J usage is TRBJ2-3; D unclear. In DNA, the CDR3 is TGTGCCAGCAGCCAAGGCAACGGAGATACGCAGTATTTT. It codes for CASSQGNGDTQYF.